The 10 T cell receptor beta chains given below trace back to one sample, sequenced in a study of T cell responses to AZD1222 COVID-19 vaccine. Clones were sequenced by immunoSEQ multiplex PCR, and TCRdb holds only the in-frame ones, with some missing. The sample consists of roughly 150,000 clones, around 90% of them appearing once. Sequenced material: peripheral blood, taken 28 days after the second AZD1222 dose. The receptors shown here come from an adult who received the AZD1222 COVID-19 vaccine.

The V and J genes are TRBV11-2 and TRBJ1-2; TRBD1 matches at 9 bases. V shed 4 bases and J 4 bases; nucleotides not matched to a gene: 7. CDR1 and CDR2 (germline): SGHAT, FQNNGV. CDR3 length equals 15 residues. In DNA form, the CDR3 reads TGTGCCAGCAGCTCAGGGACAGGGTCTCTCTATGGCTACACCTTC. It is translated as CASSSGTGSLYGYTF.

The genes are TRBV27 and TRBJ1-5, with unresolved D. This CDR3 is built from 16 residues. Germline-derived CDR1 and CDR2 are MNHEY and SMNVEV (reference sequence). Trimming took off 5 bases at V and 2 bases at J, with 16 bases between the two ends. CDR3 loop: CASSINNPEGNQPQHF. For the CDR3, the DNA is TGTGCCAGCAGTATCAACAATCCGGAGGGCAATCAGCCCCAGCATTTT.

A note on this clone: The sample has other DNA sequences that encode this CDR3 too. This sequence joins TRBV12-3 or TRBV12-4 and TRBJ2-1, with D perhaps given as TRBD1 or TRBD2 (5 bases each). With 3 bases removed from V and 6 bases from J, the gap between germline ends came to 6 bases. The CDR3 length is 12 residues. As DNA, the CDR3 is TGTGCCAGCAGTTTTGGGGGCAATGAGCAGTTCTTC. It codes for CASSFGGNEQFF.

J is TRBJ1-3 and V is TRBV29-1, with D perhaps TRBD1 (6 bases). This CDR3 spans 11 amino acids. V was shortened by 8 bases and J by 11 bases, with 16 bases between the two germline ends. Germline values: CDR1 SQVTM, CDR2 ANQGSEA. The CDR3 spells CSFEQGFAIYF. The CDR3 DNA reads as TGCAGCTTCGAACAGGGTTTTGCCATATATTTT.

The V gene is TRBV19, the J gene TRBJ2-1; 7 bases are a match to TRBD1. V trimming: 7 bases; J trimming: 0 bases; junction bases outside the gene matches: 9. The CDR3 totals 16 residues. Germline-derived CDR1 and CDR2 are LNHDA and SQIVND (reference sequence). The CDR3, as DNA: TGTGCCAGTAAAGACAGGGCCATGTCCTCCTACAATGAGCAGTTCTTC. Translating gives CASKDRAMSSYNEQFF. Combining the CDR3 with reference TRBV19 and TRBJ2-1 gives the whole variable domain DGGITQSPKYLFRKEGQNVTLSCEQNLNHDAMYWYRQDPGQGLRLIYYSQIVNDFQKGDIAEGYSVSREKKESFPLTVTSAQKNPTAFYLCASKDRAMSSYNEQFFGPGTRLTVL.

The rearrangement joins TRBV10-3 to TRBJ2-5, with 10 bases matching TRBD2. This CDR3 is built from 18 residues. The germline gives CDR1 ENHRY, CDR2 SYGVKD. V trimming: 2 bases; J trimming: 1 base; junction bases outside the gene matches: 10. The CDR3 DNA sequence: TGTGCCATCAGTGAGAGACTAGCGGGTGAAACCGTCCAAGAGACCCAGTACTTC. Protein sequence: CAISERLAGETVQETQYF.

This chain connects TRBV24-1 to TRBJ1-4; D gene uncertain. The CDR3 has 13 amino acids. V lost 4 bases and J lost 10, with 12 bases in between. Germline values: CDR1 KGHDR, CDR2 SFDVKD. CDR3 in DNA: TGTGCCACCAGTGACCGCCTTGGCGGAAAACTGTTTTTT. The encoded protein is CATSDRLGGKLFF.

The chain links TRBV11-2 to TRBJ1-2; perhaps TRBD1 as D (5 bases). The V end lost 0 bases, the J end lost 4 bases, and 6 bases lay between the germline ends. The CDR3 covers 13 residues. Per germline, CDR1 SGHAT and CDR2 FQNNGV. CDR3: CASSLDRGYGYTF. The CDR3, as DNA: TGTGCCAGCAGCTTAGATAGGGGCTATGGCTACACCTTC.

This chain uses TRBV5-1 with TRBJ1-2; D unclear. This CDR3 has 15 residues. Trimming removed 0 bases from V and 1 base from J, with 10 bases in between. Germline V gives CDR1 SGHRS, CDR2 YFSETQ. CDR3 sequence: CASSLGVGFNYGYTF. CDR3 DNA: TGCGCCAGCAGCTTGGGAGTGGGATTTAACTATGGCTACACCTTC.

The chain links TRBV14 to TRBJ2-4, with 8 positions matching TRBD1. Trimming at V came to 4 bases and at J to 1 base, leaving 3 bases not matched to a gene. The CDR3 has 15 residues. Germline lookup yields CDR1 SGHDN and CDR2 FVKESK. CDR3 nucleotide sequence: TGTGCCAGCAGCCGCAGACAGGGGGCCAAAAACATTCAGTACTTC. Amino acids: CASSRRQGAKNIQYF.